Below, one T cell receptor beta chain is given with its context. The target antigen is unknown. Germline V gives CDR1 SGHRS, CDR2 YFSETQ. CDR3 length equals 15 residues. The V end lost 1 base, the J end lost 1 base, and 11 bases lay between the germline ends. This entry comes from a study of T cell responses to AZD1222 COVID-19 vaccine. Study outcomes and limitations: Regions 160-218 and 743-854 held dominance among vaccine-associated CD4 TCRs, which spanned spike. Baseline testing showed seropositivity in only six or seven AZD1222 recipients. Within unmutated variant regions lay the reported targets of nearly half of spike-specific TCRs. A mostly white British donor set with more females was recruited, and clonal diversity was possibly underestimated.

Sequenced by immunoSEQ multiplex PCR; TCRdb stores in-frame clones only, minus some. The repertoire has under 150,000 clones, approximately 88% of them found once; the top ten carry approximately 6.9%. The J gene is TRBJ2-5, the V gene TRBV5-1; D is undetermined. Here the sequenced sample was peripheral blood, taken 28 days after the second AZD1222 dose. This TCR derives from an adult who received the AZD1222 COVID-19 vaccine. The CDR3 protein is CASSLLTEPQETQYF. The CDR3 DNA reads TGCGCCAGCAGCTTGTTGACCGAACCCCAAGAGACCCAGTACTTC.